This TCR beta chain stems from a study of shared clonotypes between healthy human individuals. Study findings and constraints: Naive subsets tended to show greater estimated richness than memory subsets. Naive CD4 clonotypes were shared across a few donors at about 5%. Generation of non-shared clonotypes was less probable than generation of clonotypes shared by all four donors.

Methods used by the authors: Filtering differed, since immunoSEQ gave only junction sequences and no quality scores. Produced via immunoSEQ multiplex PCR; TCRdb's table is partial and in-frame only. That table supplies the V and J calls and clone size; D and trimming were determined from the DNA. This sample has around 2.5 million clones, with 93% found just once. A remark on this clone: No antigen is known for it.

This CDR3 spans 17 amino acids. Germline V CDR1 and CDR2: SQVTM, ANQGSEA. V lost 6 bases to trimming and J lost 0 bases, with 24 bases between them. The chain couples TRBV29-1 to TRBJ2-7; tentative D call: TRBD2 (7 bases). The source material was naive CD4+ T cells from PBMCs. Noted subset: CD45RA+ positively selected. This TCR came from a man between 18 and 29 years old in good health. Some clones in this sample may be carry-over from other donors' samples. The CDR3 loop is CSVALRGGWPNSYEQYF. The CDR3, as DNA: TGCAGCGTCGCCCTGAGGGGGGGATGGCCTAACTCCTACGAGCAGTACTTC.